The clone carrying this T cell receptor (beta chain) was picked up many times. The data derive from a study of CD8 T cells in ankylosing spondylitis. CDR3 length equals 16 residues. CDR1 SGHDT and CDR2 YYEEEE come from the germline V gene. Trimming took off 7 bases at V and 1 base at J, with 18 bases between the two ends. Each CDR3 protein gets one entry after TCRdb re-called the 5' RACE reads with MiXCR. The sample has around 210,000 distinct CDR3 sequences; 7% to 10% are singletons. Sequenced sample: blood, either unsorted or a sorted T cell fraction (not recorded which). This chain joins TRBV5-6 and TRBJ2-1, with TRBD1 as a possible D gene (5 bases). This sequence was found in a female donor with ankylosing spondylitis or in good health (not recorded which). This chain's CDR3 is CASGPPLRESYNEQFF. CDR3 in DNA: TGTGCCAGCGGCCCCCCCCTCAGGGAATCCTACAATGAGCAGTTCTTC.